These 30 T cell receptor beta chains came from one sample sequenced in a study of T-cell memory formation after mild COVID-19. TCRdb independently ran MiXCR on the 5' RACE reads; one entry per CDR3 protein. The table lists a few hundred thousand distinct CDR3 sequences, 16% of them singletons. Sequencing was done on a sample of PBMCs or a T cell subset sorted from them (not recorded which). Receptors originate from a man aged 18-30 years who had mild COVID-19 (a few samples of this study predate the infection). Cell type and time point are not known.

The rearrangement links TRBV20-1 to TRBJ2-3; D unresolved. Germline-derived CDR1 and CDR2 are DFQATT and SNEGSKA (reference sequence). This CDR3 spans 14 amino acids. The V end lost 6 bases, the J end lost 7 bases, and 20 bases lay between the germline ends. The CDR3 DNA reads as TGCAGTGCACTGACACAGTTTCTTGTGAATACGCAGTATTTT. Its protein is CSALTQFLVNTQYF.

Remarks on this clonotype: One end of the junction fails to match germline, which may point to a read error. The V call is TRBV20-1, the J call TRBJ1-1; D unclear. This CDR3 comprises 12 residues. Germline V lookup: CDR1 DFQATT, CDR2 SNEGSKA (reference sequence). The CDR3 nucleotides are TGCAGTGCCTCCTCAGGAACCTACAAATACATCTTT. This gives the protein CSASSGTYKYIF.

Here the CDR3 DNA reads TGTGCCAGCGGGGGCGCAGGGACGTCTAACACAGATACGCAGTATTTT. Amino acids: CASGGAGTSNTDTQYF. The chain links TRBV28 to TRBJ2-3, with D possibly TRBD1 on 6 matching bases. Germline V gives CDR1 MDHEN, CDR2 SYDVKM. The CDR3 covers 16 residues. V was cut by 8 bases and J by 2 bases, with 20 bases left in between.

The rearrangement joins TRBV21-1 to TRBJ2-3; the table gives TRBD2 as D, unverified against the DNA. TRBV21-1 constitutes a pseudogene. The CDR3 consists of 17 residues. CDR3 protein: CASSPRTSGEITDTQYF. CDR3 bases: TGTGCCAGCAGCCCTAGGACTAGCGGGGAAATAACAGATACGCAGTATTTT.

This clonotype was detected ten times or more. The CDR3 region is CASSLDRGYEQYF. The CDR3 region has the DNA TGCGCCAGCAGCTTGGACAGGGGCTACGAGCAGTACTTC. J is TRBJ2-7 and V is TRBV5-1, with 7 nucleotides matching TRBD1. Per germline, CDR1 SGHRS and CDR2 YFSETQ. CDR3 length equals 13 residues. J gave up 3 bases and V 0 bases, and 0 bases lay outside the gene matches.

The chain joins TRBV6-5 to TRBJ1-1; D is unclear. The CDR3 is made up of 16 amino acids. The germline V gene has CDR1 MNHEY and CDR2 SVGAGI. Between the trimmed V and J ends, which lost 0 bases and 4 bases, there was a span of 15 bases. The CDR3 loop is CASSYSTSPGSTEAFF. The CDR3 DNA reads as TGTGCCAGCAGTTACTCGACGTCGCCGGGGAGCACTGAAGCTTTCTTT.

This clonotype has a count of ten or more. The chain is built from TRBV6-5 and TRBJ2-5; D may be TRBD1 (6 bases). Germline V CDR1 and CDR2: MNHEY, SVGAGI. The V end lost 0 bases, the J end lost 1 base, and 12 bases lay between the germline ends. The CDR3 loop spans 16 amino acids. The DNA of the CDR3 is TGTGCCAGCAGTTACTCATGGGGGCACGTCCAAGAGACCCAGTACTTC. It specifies CASSYSWGHVQETQYF.

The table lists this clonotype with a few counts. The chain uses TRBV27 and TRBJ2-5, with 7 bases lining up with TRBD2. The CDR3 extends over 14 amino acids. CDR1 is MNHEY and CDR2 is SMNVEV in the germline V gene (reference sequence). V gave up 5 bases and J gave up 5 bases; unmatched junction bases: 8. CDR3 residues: CASSVQRGRETQYF. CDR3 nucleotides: TGTGCCAGCAGTGTCCAGCGGGGTCGGGAGACCCAGTACTTC.

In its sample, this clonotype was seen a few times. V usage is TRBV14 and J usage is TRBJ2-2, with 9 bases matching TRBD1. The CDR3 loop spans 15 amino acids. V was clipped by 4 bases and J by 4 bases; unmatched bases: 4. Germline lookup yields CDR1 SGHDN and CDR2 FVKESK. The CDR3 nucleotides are TGTGCCAGCAGCCGGGGACAGGGCATCACCGGGGAGCTGTTTTTT. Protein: CASSRGQGITGELFF.

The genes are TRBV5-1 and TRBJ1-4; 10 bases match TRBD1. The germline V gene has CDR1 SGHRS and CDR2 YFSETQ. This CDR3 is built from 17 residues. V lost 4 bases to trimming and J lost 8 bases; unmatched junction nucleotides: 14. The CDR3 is CASSIAITGTGEEKLFF. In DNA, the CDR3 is TGCGCCAGCAGCATTGCGATAACCGGGACAGGGGAGGAAAAACTGTTTTTT.

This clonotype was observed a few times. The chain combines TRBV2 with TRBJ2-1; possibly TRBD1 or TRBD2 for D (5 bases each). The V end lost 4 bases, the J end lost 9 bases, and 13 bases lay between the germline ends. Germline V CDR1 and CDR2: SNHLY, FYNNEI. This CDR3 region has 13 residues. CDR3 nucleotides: TGTGCCAGCAGTGGTCAGGGCAGCGGTGAGCAGTTCTTC. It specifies CASSGQGSGEQFF. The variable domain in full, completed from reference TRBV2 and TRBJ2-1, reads EPEVTQTPSHQVTQMGQEVILRCVPISNHLYFYWYRQILGQKVEFLVSFYNNEISEKSEIFDDQFSVERPDGSNFTLKIRSTKLEDSAMYFCASSGQGSGEQFFGPGTRLTVL.

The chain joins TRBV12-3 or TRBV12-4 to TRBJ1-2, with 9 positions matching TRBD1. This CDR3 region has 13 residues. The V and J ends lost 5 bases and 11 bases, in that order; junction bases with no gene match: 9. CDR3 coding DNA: TGTGCCAGCAGTAACCGGGACAGGGAACAATACACCTTC. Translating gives CASSNRDREQYTF.

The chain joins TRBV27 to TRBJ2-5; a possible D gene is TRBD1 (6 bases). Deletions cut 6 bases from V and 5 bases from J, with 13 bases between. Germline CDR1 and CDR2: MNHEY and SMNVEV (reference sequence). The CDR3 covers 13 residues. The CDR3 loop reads CASSHQRGETQYF. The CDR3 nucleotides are TGTGCCAGCAGCCATCAGAGGGGGGAGACCCAGTACTTC.

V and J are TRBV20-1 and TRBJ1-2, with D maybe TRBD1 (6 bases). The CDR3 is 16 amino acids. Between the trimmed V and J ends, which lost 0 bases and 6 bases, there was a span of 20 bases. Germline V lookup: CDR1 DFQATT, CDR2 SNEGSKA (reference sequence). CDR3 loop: CSARDAGGQNANGYTF. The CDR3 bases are TGCAGTGCTAGAGATGCGGGGGGGCAAAACGCCAATGGCTACACCTTC.

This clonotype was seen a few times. The CDR3 DNA sequence: TGCGCCAGCAGTCACGGGGAGGACACCGGGGAGCTGTTTTTT. As protein: CASSHGEDTGELFF. The chain is built from TRBV4-1 and TRBJ2-2; D perhaps matches TRBD2 (6 bases). The V gene's germline CDR1 is MGHRA and CDR2 YSYEKL. The V and J ends lost 6 bases and 3 bases respectively, with 11 bases between them. CDR3 length: 14 amino acids.

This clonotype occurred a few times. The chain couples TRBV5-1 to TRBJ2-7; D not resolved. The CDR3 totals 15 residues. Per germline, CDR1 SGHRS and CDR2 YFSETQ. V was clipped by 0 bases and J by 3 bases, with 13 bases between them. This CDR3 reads CASSLGGTTLYEQYF. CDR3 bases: TGCGCCAGCAGCTTGGGGGGTACGACACTCTACGAGCAGTACTTC.

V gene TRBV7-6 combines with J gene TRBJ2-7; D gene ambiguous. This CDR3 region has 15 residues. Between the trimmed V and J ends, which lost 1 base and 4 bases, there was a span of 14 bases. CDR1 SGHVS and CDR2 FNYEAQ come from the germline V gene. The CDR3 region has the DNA TGTGCCAGCAGCTTAGGTAGTGGTGGTCTGTACGAGCAGTACTTC. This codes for CASSLGSGGLYEQYF.

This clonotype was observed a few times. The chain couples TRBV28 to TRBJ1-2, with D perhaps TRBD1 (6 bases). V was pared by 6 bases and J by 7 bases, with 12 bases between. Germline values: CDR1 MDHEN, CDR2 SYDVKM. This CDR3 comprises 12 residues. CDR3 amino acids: CASRIGTSGYTF. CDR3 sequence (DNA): TGTGCCAGCAGGATCGGGACATCTGGCTACACCTTC.

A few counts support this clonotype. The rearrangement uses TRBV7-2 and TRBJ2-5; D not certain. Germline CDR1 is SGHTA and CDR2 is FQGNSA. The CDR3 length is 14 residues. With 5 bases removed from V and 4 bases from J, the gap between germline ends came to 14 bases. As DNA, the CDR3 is TGTGCCAGCAGCCCCCACGACGGGTTAGAGACCCAGTACTTC. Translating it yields CASSPHDGLETQYF.

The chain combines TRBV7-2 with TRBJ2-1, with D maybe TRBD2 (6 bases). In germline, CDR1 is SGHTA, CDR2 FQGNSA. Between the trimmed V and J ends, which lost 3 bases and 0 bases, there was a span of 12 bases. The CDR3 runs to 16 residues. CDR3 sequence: CASSFGGASSYNEQFF. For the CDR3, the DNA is TGTGCCAGCAGCTTCGGCGGGGCAAGCTCCTACAATGAGCAGTTCTTC.

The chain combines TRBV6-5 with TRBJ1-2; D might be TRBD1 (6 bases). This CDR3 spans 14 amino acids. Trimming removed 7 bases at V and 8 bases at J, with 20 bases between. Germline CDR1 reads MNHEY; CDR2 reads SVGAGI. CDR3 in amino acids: CASIPGHRSGGYTF. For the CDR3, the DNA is TGTGCCAGCATCCCGGGACACCGATCGGGGGGCTACACCTTC.

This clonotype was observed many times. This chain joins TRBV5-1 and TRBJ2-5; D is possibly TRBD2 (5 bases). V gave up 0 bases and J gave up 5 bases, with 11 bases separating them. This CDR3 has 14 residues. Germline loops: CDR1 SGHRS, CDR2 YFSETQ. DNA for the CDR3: TGCGCCAGCAGCTTGGCCCCCGGGGAGGAGACCCAGTACTTC. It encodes CASSLAPGEETQYF.

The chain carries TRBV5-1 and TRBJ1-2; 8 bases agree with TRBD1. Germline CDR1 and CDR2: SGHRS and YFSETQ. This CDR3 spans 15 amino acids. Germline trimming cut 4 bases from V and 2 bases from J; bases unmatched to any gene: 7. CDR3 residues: CASSVTGGFNYGYTF. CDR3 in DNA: TGCGCCAGCAGCGTCACAGGGGGTTTCAACTATGGCTACACCTTC.

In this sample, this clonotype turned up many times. CDR3 sequence reads: CASSQGHGRGQDTQYF. CDR3 DNA: TGCGCCAGCAGCCAAGGACACGGCAGGGGGCAAGATACGCAGTATTTT. V gene TRBV4-3 combines with J gene TRBJ2-3, with 8 positions matching TRBD1. Germline CDR1 reads LGHNA; CDR2 reads YSLEER. The CDR3 spans 16 residues. J was trimmed by 5 bases and V by 1 base; bases with no gene match: 8.

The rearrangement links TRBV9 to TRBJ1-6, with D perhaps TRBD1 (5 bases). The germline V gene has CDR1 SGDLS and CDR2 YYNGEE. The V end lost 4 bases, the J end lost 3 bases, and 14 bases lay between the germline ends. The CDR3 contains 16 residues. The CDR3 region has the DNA TGTGCCAGCAGCTCTGGGACCGCCATCTATAATTCACCCCTCCACTTT. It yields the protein CASSSGTAIYNSPLHF. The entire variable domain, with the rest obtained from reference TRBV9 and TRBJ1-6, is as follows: DSGVTQTPKHLITATGQRVTLRCSPRSGDLSVYWYQQSLDQGLQFLIQYYNGEERAKGNILERFSAQQFPDLHSELNLSSLELGDSALYFCASSSGTAIYNSPLHFGNGTRLTVT.

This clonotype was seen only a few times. CDR3: CASRAQGLLTDTQYF. The CDR3 DNA reads TGTGCCAGCAGGGCTCAGGGGCTCCTCACAGATACGCAGTATTTT. The chain carries TRBV7-8 and TRBJ2-3; the D gene is possibly TRBD1 (6 bases). Germline assignment: CDR1 SGHVS and CDR2 FQNEAQ. V lost 6 bases to trimming and J lost 2 bases, with 15 bases between them. CDR3 size: 15 residues.

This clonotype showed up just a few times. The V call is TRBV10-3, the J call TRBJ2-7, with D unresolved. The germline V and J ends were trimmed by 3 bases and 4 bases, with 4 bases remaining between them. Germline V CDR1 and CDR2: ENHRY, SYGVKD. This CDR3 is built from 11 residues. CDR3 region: CAISDGYEQYF. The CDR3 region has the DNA TGTGCCATCAGTGATGGGTACGAGCAGTACTTC.

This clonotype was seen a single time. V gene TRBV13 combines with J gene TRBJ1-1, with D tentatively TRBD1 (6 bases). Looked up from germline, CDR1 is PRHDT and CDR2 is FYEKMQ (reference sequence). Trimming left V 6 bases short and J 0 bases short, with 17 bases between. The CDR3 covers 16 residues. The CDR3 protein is CASSFSDRGMNTEAFF. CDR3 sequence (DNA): TGTGCCAGCAGTTTCTCGGACAGAGGCATGAACACTGAAGCTTTCTTT.

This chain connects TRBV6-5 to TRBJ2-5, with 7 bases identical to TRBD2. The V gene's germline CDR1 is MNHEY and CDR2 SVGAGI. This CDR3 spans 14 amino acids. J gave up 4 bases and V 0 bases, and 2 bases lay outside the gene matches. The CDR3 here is CASSYSGGRETQYF. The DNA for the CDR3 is TGTGCCAGCAGTTACTCGGGGGGGAGAGAGACCCAGTACTTC.

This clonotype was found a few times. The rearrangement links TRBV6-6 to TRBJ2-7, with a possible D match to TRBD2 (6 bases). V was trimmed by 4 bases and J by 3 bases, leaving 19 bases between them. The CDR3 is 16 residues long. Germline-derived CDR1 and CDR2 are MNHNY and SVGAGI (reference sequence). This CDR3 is CASSSSNGRTIYEQYF. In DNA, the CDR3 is TGTGCCAGCAGTTCCTCAAATGGCAGGACTATCTACGAGCAGTACTTC.